This TCR beta chain was captured in a study of PD-1 blockade in classical Hodgkin lymphoma. Looked up from germline, CDR1 is SGHTA and CDR2 is FQGNSA. V lost 1 base to trimming and J lost 3 bases; unmatched junction nucleotides: 3. The CDR3 has 15 residues. Measured with immunoSEQ multiplex PCR; TCRdb has only the in-frame clones, and not every one. The sample contains nearly 25,000 clones, about 80% of which appear only once. Autologous stem cell transplantation was followed by relapse in every patient, and brentuximab vedotin exposure varied. The origin of this receptor is a human donor with classical Hodgkin lymphoma. The V call is TRBV7-2, the J call TRBJ2-3; 8 bases map to TRBD2. Source: peripheral blood mononuclear cells (PBMCs), taken at baseline. CDR3 protein: CASSLVGGGTDTQYF. CDR3 nucleotides: TGTGCCAGCAGCTTAGTCGGGGGGGGAACAGATACGCAGTATTTT.